The T cell receptor beta chain described here comes from a study of long-term antiretroviral therapy in people with HIV. Study-wide findings and caveats: Whereas controls had wider CDR3 length ranges, HIV repertoires had narrower ones. Clones with expansion before ART led the repertoire at all time points. Adherence to ART, viral resistance and therapy changes lacked any data.

The authors ran the immunoSEQ assay, v3.0, at survey level. Sequencing used immunoSEQ multiplex PCR; TCRdb keeps in-frame clones, though not all of them. The data show 25,000 to 30,000 clones, 90% to 95% seen once. As regards this clone: Its antigen is currently unknown.

V shed 2 bases and J shed 0 bases, with 12 bases lying between them. Germline V lookup: CDR1 SGHVS, CDR2 FQNEAQ. The CDR3 totals 16 residues. At minimum, one pre-ART and two post-ART PBMC samples were obtained from each donor. This clonotype originated in a man younger than 35 with HIV. J is TRBJ2-3 and V is TRBV7-8; D unresolved. The sequencing here drew on unsorted PBMCs, taken 3.1 years after starting antiretroviral therapy. The CDR3 region is CASSLKRAESTDTQYF. CDR3 nucleotides: TGTGCCAGCAGCTTAAAACGGGCAGAGAGCACAGATACGCAGTATTTT.